This passage covers 10 T cell receptor beta chains from one sample sequenced in a study of Graves' ophthalmopathy and Graves' hyperthyroidism. Researchers took RNA transcripts and amplified TCR beta CDR3 regions from them. RT-PCR in the first round used HTBI primers; a second-round multiplex PCR followed. A single record per CDR3 protein comes from TCRdb applying MiXCR to the multiplex PCR reads. The sample consists of roughly 220,000 distinct CDR3 sequences, around 45% of them appearing once. The specimen was peripheral blood. All receptors derive from an adult man with Graves' ophthalmopathy.

This chain connects TRBV2 to TRBJ2-6, with 12 bases lining up with TRBD1. Per the germline V gene, CDR1 is SNHLY and CDR2 is FYNNEI. CDR3 length: 16 residues. J lost 2 bases, V lost 6 bases, and 2 bases had no gene match. In DNA form, the CDR3 reads TGTGCCAGCAGGGGACAGGGGGCCCCTGGGGCCAACGTCCTGACTTTC. Protein: CASRGQGAPGANVLTF.

This clonotype was recorded a few times. This chain uses TRBV10-3 with TRBJ2-5, with a tentative D call TRBD2 (6 bases). This CDR3 is 17 amino acids long. Trimming shortened V by 0 bases and J by 6 bases, and 20 bases separated the two germline ends. Per germline, CDR1 ENHRY and CDR2 SYGVKD. The CDR3 sequence is CAISESLGGTGGKTQYF. The CDR3 bases are TGTGCCATCAGTGAGTCGCTGGGGGGAACCGGAGGAAAGACCCAGTACTTC.

The chain recombines TRBV7-9 with TRBJ1-1; D unclear. CDR3 length equals 14 residues. V was clipped by 5 bases and J by 1 base, with 11 bases between them. CDR1 and CDR2 from the germline V gene are SEHNR and FQNEAQ (reference sequence). The CDR3, as DNA: TGTGCCAGCAGCCACCAACGGGGGAACACTGAAGCTTTCTTT. Translated, it gives CASSHQRGNTEAFF.

This clonotype was seen only once. The chain links TRBV19 to TRBJ1-1; no definite D call. Germline lookup yields CDR1 LNHDA and CDR2 SQIVND (reference sequence). The CDR3 has 15 amino acids. The V gene lost 4 bases and the J gene lost 3 bases, with 15 bases spanning the gap. For the CDR3, the DNA is TGTGCCAGTAGTAGGTCCGGCAGTGGGGACACTGAAGCTTTCTTT. Translation gives CASSRSGSGDTEAFF.

This clonotype was seen a single time. The V call is TRBV7-9, the J call TRBJ2-6, with D perhaps assigned TRBD1 or TRBD2 (6 bases each). Germline V CDR1 and CDR2: SEHNR, FQNEAQ (reference sequence). The CDR3 runs 17 residues. V gave up 3 bases and J gave up 0 bases, with 12 bases separating them. The CDR3 loop is CASSFLGGRSGANVLTF. CDR3 sequence (DNA): TGTGCCAGCAGCTTTCTGGGGGGCCGCTCTGGGGCCAACGTCCTGACTTTC.

This chain uses TRBV9 with TRBJ2-7; D remains unclear. The CDR3 contains 14 residues. The germline V gene has CDR1 SGDLS and CDR2 YYNGEE. V lost 4 bases and J lost 0, with 11 bases in between. The chain's CDR3 is CASSPVFGSYEQYF. Here the CDR3 DNA reads TGTGCCAGCAGCCCCGTTTTTGGCTCCTACGAGCAGTACTTC. The whole variable domain, remainder taken from reference TRBV9 and TRBJ2-7, is DSGVTQTPKHLITATGQRVTLRCSPRSGDLSVYWYQQSLDQGLQFLIQYYNGEERAKGNILERFSAQQFPDLHSELNLSSLELGDSALYFCASSPVFGSYEQYFGPGTRLTVT.

J is TRBJ2-5 and V is TRBV5-1, with 9 nucleotides matching TRBD1. V lost 0 bases, J lost 5 bases, and 11 bases stayed unmatched. CDR3 size: 17 residues. Germline lookup yields CDR1 SGHRS and CDR2 YFSETQ. The chain's CDR3 is CASSLGNLQGAKETQYF. The CDR3 coding sequence is TGCGCCAGCAGCTTGGGAAACCTACAGGGGGCGAAGGAGACCCAGTACTTC. The variable domain in full, with the rest retrieved from reference TRBV5-1 and TRBJ2-5, is KAGVTQTPRYLIKTRGQQVTLSCSPISGHRSVSWYQQTPGQGLQFLFEYFSETQRNKGNFPGRFSGRQFSNSRSEMNVSTLELGDSALYLCASSLGNLQGAKETQYFGPGTRLLVL.

This clonotype turned up a few times. The CDR3 here is CASTPWGLGYEQYF. In DNA form, the CDR3 reads TGTGCCAGCACCCCTTGGGGTCTGGGCTACGAGCAGTACTTC. The V and J genes are TRBV7-9 and TRBJ2-7; D gene ambiguous. The germline V gene has CDR1 SEHNR and CDR2 FQNEAQ (reference sequence). V was pared by 7 bases and J by 3 bases, with 16 bases between. This CDR3 is built from 14 residues.

This clonotype was counted only a few times. This chain joins TRBV7-9 and TRBJ2-2; D call uncertain. From germline, CDR1 is SEHNR and CDR2 FQNEAQ (reference sequence). The CDR3 runs to 14 residues. V lost 3 bases to trimming and J lost 1 base, with 6 bases between them. The CDR3 here is CASSFWRNTGELFF. The CDR3 nucleotides are TGTGCCAGCAGCTTCTGGAGGAACACCGGGGAGCTGTTTTTT.

This clonotype was counted only a few times. The V call is TRBV20-1, the J call TRBJ2-7; no definite D call. The length of the CDR3 is 13 residues. Germline V CDR1 and CDR2: DFQATT, SNEGSKA (reference sequence). V was cut by 2 bases and J by 2 bases, with 10 bases left in between. The CDR3 spells CSARRQLPYEQYF. CDR3 bases: TGCAGTGCTAGACGGCAGCTTCCCTACGAGCAGTACTTC.